This T cell receptor beta chain originates from a study of shared clonotypes between healthy human individuals. The wider study: Used for every donor were three CD4 naive, three CD4 memory, two CD8 naive and one CD8 memory plate. Findings and limits, study-wide: Expectations were that clonotype sharing among donors would be affected by sequencing depth. Naive subsets tended to show greater estimated richness than memory subsets.

Germline V lookup: CDR1 LGHNT, CDR2 FRNRAP. The CDR3 contains 12 residues. Trimming took off 4 bases at V and 3 bases at J, with 6 bases between the two ends. Some clones are missing from TCRdb's copy, which holds only in-frame ones; the method was immunoSEQ multiplex PCR. The sample includes about 2 million clones, less than 95% seen only once; the top ten take approximately 1.2%. As for this clone: Its cognate antigen is unknown.

Naive CD8 isolation took CD45RO-negative cells positively selected for CCR7 and excluded terminally differentiated effector memory CD45RA+ cells. Within Nashville, Tennessee resided all donors, each a Caucasian adult. The chain employs TRBV12-5 and TRBJ2-5, with unresolved D. The sequencing sample was made of naive CD8+ T cells sorted from blood. The receptor's source is a man aged 18 to 30 in good health. CDR3 amino acids: CASGSIEETQYF. The CDR3 DNA reads TGTGCTAGTGGTTCTATCGAAGAGACCCAGTACTTC.